The next 9 T cell receptor beta chains were all read from a single sample in a study of cytomegalovirus exposure and HLA in healthy donors. Researchers ran the PCR with 60 Vbeta and 13 Jbeta primers. The data were produced by immunoSEQ multiplex PCR, yet TCRdb's version contains in-frame clones alone and is incomplete. The sample lists 250,000 to 350,000 clones, roughly 88% occurring once. The sequencing sample was made of PBMCs. Receptor source: a man aged 35-49 years in good health and CMV-seropositive.

The J gene is TRBJ2-7, the V gene TRBV28, with D perhaps TRBD2 (5 bases). The V end lost 3 bases, the J end lost 4 bases, and 13 bases lay between the germline ends. CDR3 length: 14 residues. The germline V gene encodes CDR1 MDHEN and CDR2 SYDVKM. The CDR3 nucleotides are TGTGCCAGCAGTTTCTCCGGGATCGCGTACGAGCAGTACTTC. Its protein is CASSFSGIAYEQYF.

This chain joins TRBV21-1 and TRBJ2-5; the table's D call TRBD2 went unverified against the DNA. TRBV21-1 is shown as a pseudogene. This CDR3 region has 16 residues. CDR3 nucleotide sequence: TGTGCCAGCAGCCAAAAATTCCAGGGACTTGGAGAGACCCAGTACTTC. It codes for CASSQKFQGLGETQYF.

The chain recombines TRBV7-9 with TRBJ2-5; D is unclear. With 1 base removed from V and 12 bases from J, the gap between germline ends came to 15 bases. CDR1 is SEHNR, CDR2 FQNEAQ, per germline (reference sequence). This CDR3 contains 13 residues. The CDR3 DNA reads as TGTGCCAGCAGCTTAGAGGTTAGCCAGCCCGAGTACTTC. It yields the protein CASSLEVSQPEYF.

The gene calls are TRBV7-3 and TRBJ2-1, with 9 bases identical to TRBD2. Germline values: CDR1 SGHTA, CDR2 FQGTGA. V trimming: 0 bases; J trimming: 0 bases; junction bases outside the gene matches: 9. The CDR3 extends over 19 amino acids. The CDR3 is CASSLTPRGSGSSYNEQFF. The CDR3 coding sequence is TGTGCCAGCAGCTTAACGCCCCGGGGTAGCGGGAGCTCCTACAATGAGCAGTTCTTC. The full variable domain, with the rest looked up from reference TRBV7-3 and TRBJ2-1, is GAGVSQTPSNKVTEKGKYVELRCDPISGHTALYWYRQSLGQGPEFLIYFQGTGAADDSGLPNDRFFAVRPEGSVSTLKIQRTERGDSAVYLCASSLTPRGSGSSYNEQFFGPGTRLTVL.

This clone was seen ten or more times. The chain has TRBV6-5 and TRBJ1-1; D may be TRBD1 (6 bases). The CDR3 has 15 amino acids. Trimming left V 4 bases short and J 1 base short, with 13 bases between. Germline V lookup: CDR1 MNHEY, CDR2 SVGAGI. The CDR3 sequence: CASSSPAGENTEAFF. DNA for the CDR3: TGTGCCAGCAGTTCCCCCGCAGGGGAGAACACTGAAGCTTTCTTT.

The gene calls are TRBV6-6 and TRBJ2-5; a weak D match, TRBD1 (5 bases). CDR3 size: 14 residues. Germline V gene lookup returns CDR1 MNHNY and CDR2 SVGAGI (reference sequence). Trimming shortened V by 7 bases and J by 6 bases, and 18 bases separated the two germline ends. The CDR3 is CASTPTALTQTQYF. The CDR3 DNA reads TGTGCCAGCACCCCGACAGCCTTGACGCAGACCCAGTACTTC.

V gene TRBV4-1 combines with J gene TRBJ2-5; TRBD1 might be the D (6 bases). TRBJ2-7 matches the DNA end more closely, so the J call is doubtful. There are 14 residues in the CDR3. CDR1 and CDR2 from the germline V gene are MGHRA and YSYEKL. The CDR3: CASSPRQASYEQYF. The CDR3 DNA follows: TGCGCCAGCAGCCCTCGACAGGCCTCCTACGAGCAGTACTTC.

This clone appeared a few times. The chain employs TRBV27 and TRBJ2-7, with TRBD1 matching 9 bases. Looked up from germline, CDR1 is MNHEY and CDR2 is SMNVEV (reference sequence). Trimming at V came to 6 bases and at J to 4 bases, leaving 7 bases not matched to a gene. There are 14 residues in the CDR3. In nucleotides, the CDR3 is TGTGCCAGCAGCCGGACAGGGGTGGGGTACGAGCAGTACTTC. Translated, it gives CASSRTGVGYEQYF.

V gene TRBV6-5 combines with J gene TRBJ2-1; TRBD1 matches 9 bases. After removal of 5 bases from V and 8 bases from J, the junction contained 7 bases not matched to a gene. The CDR3 spans 14 residues. Germline values: CDR1 MNHEY, CDR2 SVGAGI. The CDR3 here is CASSTATGGHEQFF. Written as DNA, the CDR3 is TGTGCCAGCAGTACGGCGACAGGGGGTCATGAGCAGTTCTTC.